This TCR beta chain derives from a study of Tregs in tolerant kidney transplant recipients (dated by TCRdb to 2018 to 2020). About the full investigation: Transplants used related donors with nonmyeloablative bone marrow transplantation; mixed chimerism was transient in the human trials. The study applied TCRbeta sequencing to find donor-specific regulatory T cells before combined kidney and bone marrow transplantation and then followed those same cells after transplant.

The sample's time point label is to be understood as: blood sample drawn before combined kidney and bone marrow transplant. For bulk CFSE mixed lymphocyte reactions, CFSE-labeled recipient PBMCs were cocultured for 6 days with irradiated donor PBMCs and were then stained for CD3/CD4/CD8 and FACS-sorted. Patients were 4 combined kidney and bone marrow transplant recipients from the ITN036ST trial, and only these trial subjects had samples available. Healthy control blood was processed to PBMCs by Ficoll density gradient and cryopreserved, and patient PBMCs were collected before and after transplant. Overall study outcomes, separate from this receptor: Because the study included only a small number of patients, the results must be confirmed in larger populations and under other immunosuppression protocols. The most biologically relevant and donor-specific TCRbeta repertoire appeared to be identified by expanding Tregs with activated donor B cells. Donor-specific Treg expansion exceeded global Treg expansion in tolerant patients, suggesting antigen-driven rather than nonspecific expansion. For some patients the PCR primers changed over time, which made it impossible to compare the samples from those patients at the nucleotide level. Biological reproducibility was not directly addressed, though technical replication error appeared minimal.

No count is recorded, yet this clone rates as large (0.1 to 1%) from its frequency. Its antigen specificity is not known. Genomic DNA was extracted from sorted cells with the QIAGEN DNeasy Blood and Tissue Kit for TCRbeta CDR3 sequencing. High-throughput TCRbeta CDR3 sequencing, which included PCR amplification with bias correction and internal controls, was done commercially through immunoSEQ. The authors' analysis ran thus. Unique productive TCRbeta sequences were defined by CDR3 nucleotide sequence when primers matched and otherwise by CDR3 amino acid sequence together with Vbeta and Jbeta genes. A sequence was defined as donor-reactive if the sequence was expanded at least 5-fold in CFSE-low cells compared with unstimulated cells and had a frequency of at least 0.01% in CFSE-low cells. Repertoire divergence was quantified by Jensen-Shannon divergence using the top 100 TCRbeta sequences ranked by frequency. For samples with multiple sequencing runs, sorting error was corrected in each run separately before the runs were combined. Sourced from immuneACCESS, this table was stored by TCRdb with only in-frame sequences that have V and J called. A share of the clones is absent; for the studies checked, an unresolved V gene accounts for under half, and the remainder has no known explanation. V, J and clone size derive from that table, while D and trimming were established from the DNA sequence. The table for this sample shows about 1,500 clones. About 20% of the sample goes to the ten largest clones.

The receptor was derived from a human patient who received a combined kidney and bone marrow transplant. The sample was CD4+ T cells from blood cultured with allogeneic cells, taken before the transplant.

Incomplete CDR3 DNA: TGTGCCAGTAGCCAGTTGGCCCGGGGGGCGTATTCACCC. Protein translation: CASSQLARGAYSP. The whole CDR3 sequence reads CASSQLARGAYSPLHF. In this chain, TRBV19 is recombined with TRBJ1-6; the D segment could be TRBD1, given 6 matching bases. The sequenced fragment ends 3 residues before the CDR3 boundary, so the rest is inferred from the germline J gene. From its cysteine to its phenylalanine, the CDR3 spans 16 amino acids. The CDR3 was read in part: 39 bases, with the frame set at base 1. The germline V gene (reference sequence) yields LNHDA for CDR1 and SQIVND for CDR2. The junction carries 20 bases between V and J, which are trimmed by 6 bases and 8 bases respectively.